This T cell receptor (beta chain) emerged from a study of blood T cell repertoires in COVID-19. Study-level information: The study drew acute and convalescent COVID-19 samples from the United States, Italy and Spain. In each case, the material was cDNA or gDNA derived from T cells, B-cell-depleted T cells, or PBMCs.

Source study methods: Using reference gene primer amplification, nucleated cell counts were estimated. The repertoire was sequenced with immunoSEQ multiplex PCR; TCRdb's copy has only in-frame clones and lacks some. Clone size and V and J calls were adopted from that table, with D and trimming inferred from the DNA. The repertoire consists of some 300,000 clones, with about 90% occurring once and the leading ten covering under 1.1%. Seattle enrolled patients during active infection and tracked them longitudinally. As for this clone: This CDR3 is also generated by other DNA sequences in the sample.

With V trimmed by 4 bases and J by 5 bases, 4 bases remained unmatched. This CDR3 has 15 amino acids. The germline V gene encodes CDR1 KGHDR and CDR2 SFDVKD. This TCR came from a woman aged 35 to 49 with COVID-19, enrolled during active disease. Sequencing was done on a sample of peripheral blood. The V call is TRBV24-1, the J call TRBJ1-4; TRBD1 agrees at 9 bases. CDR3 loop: CATSDPGQGNEKLFF. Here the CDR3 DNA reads TGTGCCACCAGTGACCCGGGACAGGGAAATGAAAAACTGTTTTTT.